The sequence of this TCR beta chain was determined in a study of T cells in Graves' hyperthyroidism and ophthalmopathy (dated by TCRdb to about 2019). Study-wide context: Peripheral blood was collected at initial diagnosis, before any treatment. The roughly 94 discovery patients were randomly divided into training and test sets at a 7:3 ratio. After sampling, hyperthyroidism patients received methimazole starting at 30 mg daily, and ophthalmopathy patients received high-dose intravenous methylprednisolone. In six Graves' hyperthyroidism patients, the study also compared T-cell repertoires from thyroid tissue with T-cell repertoires from blood. To identify TCR V-J signatures that set the groups apart, the researchers used a discovery cohort of 100 patients, made up of 40 to 45 with Graves' ophthalmopathy and around 58 with stable Graves' hyperthyroidism. The paper reports TCR Vbeta CDR3 sequencing of more than 120 peripheral blood samples: under 45 ophthalmopathy, under 80 hyperthyroidism and around 17 progressor patients. Prospective prediction of ophthalmopathy was tested in an independent validation cohort consisting of 18 hyperthyroidism patients and some 17 patients who later progressed to ophthalmopathy. What the authors observed across the whole study: Most expanded thyroid clonotypes (frequency above 0.001) were also detected in blood, suggesting blood repertoires may reflect thyroid immune responses. In validation, the model predicted progression to ophthalmopathy a median of about 6 months before onset, with roughly 71% sensitivity and 72.22% specificity. A 13 V-J signature model separated ophthalmopathy from stable hyperthyroidism, with 87.88% sensitivity and about 81% specificity in cross-validation and 80%/75% in testing. No statistical method was used to fix the sample size in advance, and group allocation was not hidden from the investigators.

CDR3 length: 14 amino acids, cysteine to phenylalanine. Only the CDR3 portion is preserved as DNA: 42 bases, with reading frame beginning at the first base. The germline V gene provides CDR1 MNHEY and CDR2 SVGAGI. Between the V and J ends, shortened by 2 bases and 1 base respectively, the junction contains 8 bases. Amplification of TCR beta CDR3 regions was carried out from RNA transcripts. For the first round of RT-PCR on the TCR CDR3, the HTBI primer set was used together with the Qiagen OneStep RT-PCR kit. The libraries were constructed in a second round of multiplex PCR and then size-selected and purified. Libraries were sequenced paired-end with 100 bp reads on an Illumina HiSeq2000. The published analysis was carried out like this. SOAPnuke was used to process the raw data, removing reads that contained adapters or uncalled bases, had a mean Phred below 15, or lacked an exact match to the constant primer or identifier. High-quality paired reads were merged with COPE v1.2.5, and unique nucleotide sequences were defined as clonotypes. MiTCR v1.1 was used to align the clonotypes against IMGT TRBV, TRBD and TRBJ reference segments. Analysis was restricted to V-J combinations with a frequency above 0.0001, which covered roughly 99% of repertoires. A TCS score was defined as the ratio between F50 (clonal expansion) and ExV (chaos), using BLOSUM62-based TCRdist between CDR3 peptides within each V-J. Welch's t-statistics and random forest reduced 500 to 550 V-J features to 10 to 15, which were used in a naive Bayes classifier (R e1071). The raw public data were reprocessed by TCRdb itself: fastp quality trimming at Q25, MiXCR clonotype calling, in-frame beta chains only. Rows are unified per CDR3 protein, each entry keeping the most common DNA and genes. TCRdb assigned the V and J calls; the authors' analysis was not used. Present in this sample are a few hundred thousand distinct CDR3 sequences, 15% to 18% of which were seen just once. The ten largest clonotypes hold around 7.3% of the sample.

This clonotype was detected many times. Its antigen is not yet known. No base qualities exist here, and no much larger clone lies one base off it. A patient counted as having stable Graves' hyperthyroidism if no progression to ophthalmopathy occurred over 18 months of follow-up. Hyperthyroidism patients were aged 18 to 65 years and newly diagnosed, with disease duration of less than 2 months. Exclusion was applied to patients with uncontrolled infections, other autoimmune diseases, pregnancy or lactation. Diagnoses relied on clinical symptoms, serum thyroxine and TRAb, thyroid ultrasound and orbital computed tomography. PBMCs were separated from around 9.1 ml of fresh peripheral blood using Ficoll-Paque density gradient centrifugation. Total RNA was extracted using Trizol reagent, and RNA quality was assessed on an Agilent 2100 Bioanalyzer.

The sequence came from a woman aged 30 to 39 with Graves' hyperthyroidism. The specimen sequenced was blood. The sequence links TRBV6-5 to TRBJ1-2; the D gene cannot be named for sure. In nucleotides, the sequence is TGTGCCAGCAGTTACAGCGGGTTTAACTATGGCTACACCTTC. Its coded protein is CASSYSGFNYGYTF.